A single sample is the source of the 19 T cell receptor beta chains below, sequenced in a study of spatial heterogeneity in lung cancer. The time point is: sample taken at primary tumor resection. TCRdb passed the 5' RACE reads through MiXCR, listing each CDR3 protein once. This table holds around 45,000 distinct CDR3 sequences, roughly an eighth found once. This material consisted of PBMCs, taken at surgery. These receptors were taken from a male donor with early-stage non-small cell lung cancer.

This clonotype was observed a handful of times. The chain joins TRBV10-3 to TRBJ1-5; D not certain. V lost 3 bases and J lost 5, with 8 bases in between. Per the germline V gene, CDR1 is ENHRY and CDR2 is SYGVKD. This CDR3 comprises 13 residues. CDR3 in DNA: TGTGCCATCAGTGAAACAGACGATCAGCCCCAGCATTTT. Encoded protein: CAISETDDQPQHF.

V gene TRBV2 combines with J gene TRBJ1-5, with TRBD1 matching 7 bases. J was trimmed by 2 bases and V by 7 bases; bases with no gene match: 5. The germline V gene encodes CDR1 SNHLY and CDR2 FYNNEI. This CDR3 is 14 amino acids long. As DNA, the CDR3 is TGTGCCAGCACCGGACAGGCCGGCAATCAGCCCCAGCATTTT. Protein product: CASTGQAGNQPQHF.

This clonotype was detected once. Given the absence of the conserved phenylalanine or tryptophan at the CDR3 end, a read error is likely. The V and J genes are TRBV20-1 and TRBJ2-1; TRBD2 agrees at 9 bases. This CDR3 region has 17 residues. The trim removed 0 bases at V and 2 bases at J, leaving 8 bases unmatched. Germline CDR1 is DFQATT and CDR2 is SNEGSKA (reference sequence). The CDR3 region is CSAREPYSGRPYNEQFL. CDR3 in DNA: TGCAGTGCTAGAGAACCCTATAGCGGGAGACCCTACAATGAGCAGTTCCTC.

At least ten counts were recorded for this clonotype. V usage is TRBV5-4 and J usage is TRBJ2-1; D not resolved. There are 16 residues in the CDR3. V shed 0 bases and J shed 0 bases, with 10 bases lying between them. Germline CDR1 is SGHNT and CDR2 is YYREEE (reference sequence). The CDR3 DNA is TGTGCCAGCAGCTTGGGTCTCGCGAGCTCCTACAATGAGCAGTTCTTC. As protein: CASSLGLASSYNEQFF.

This clonotype was observed a few times. This chain uses TRBV5-1 with TRBJ2-7; D is perhaps TRBD2 (5 bases). Looked up from germline, CDR1 is SGHRS and CDR2 is YFSETQ. This CDR3 is 15 amino acids long. Between the trimmed V and J ends, which lost 1 base and 7 bases, there was a span of 18 bases. Here the CDR3 DNA reads TGCGCCAGCAGCTTGCTCGGGGTTACCGGGGAAGAGCAGTACTTC. Translated: CASSLLGVTGEEQYF.

This clonotype was observed a handful of times. This chain uses TRBV5-4 with TRBJ2-7; D is undetermined. This CDR3 contains 11 residues. Between the trimmed V and J ends, which lost 4 bases and 3 bases, there was a span of 5 bases. Germline CDR1 reads SGHNT; CDR2 reads YYREEE (reference sequence). DNA for the CDR3: TGTGCCAGCAGCACCTTCTACGAGCAGTACTTC. Its translation: CASSTFYEQYF.

This clonotype was seen a few times. J is TRBJ2-4 and V is TRBV5-5, with unresolved D. Trimming removed 0 bases from V and 12 bases from J, with 13 bases in between. Per germline, CDR1 SGHKS and CDR2 YYEKEE (reference sequence). The CDR3 extends over 13 amino acids. CDR3 DNA sequence: TGTGCCAGCAGCTTGGAGGCCCTAAGAGATCAGTACTTC. Translated, it gives CASSLEALRDQYF.

The J gene is TRBJ2-1, the V gene TRBV19, with D perhaps assigned TRBD1 or TRBD2 (5 bases each). The length of the CDR3 is 15 residues. Germline CDR1 is LNHDA and CDR2 is SQIVND (reference sequence). Between the trimmed V and J ends, which lost 5 bases and 4 bases, there was a span of 15 bases. This CDR3 is CASSRGEFDYNEQFF. The CDR3 DNA follows: TGTGCCAGTAGTCGAGGGGAGTTCGATTACAATGAGCAGTTCTTC.

Comments on this clonotype: A much larger clone lies one base from this, so it may be a read error. The V gene is TRBV5-4, the J gene TRBJ1-1; D is unclear. Trimming cost V 2 bases and J 7 bases, with 12 bases left between them. The V gene's germline CDR1 is SGHNT and CDR2 YYREEE (reference sequence). This CDR3 has 13 residues. In nucleotides, the CDR3 is TGTGCCAGCAGCTTTGTGGTAGCAGGTGAAGCTTTCTTT. It codes for CASSFVVAGEAFF.

This clonotype was counted at least ten times. The V call is TRBV5-1, the J call TRBJ2-5, with no clear D. Germline assignment: CDR1 SGHRS and CDR2 YFSETQ. Trimming took 4 bases from V and 1 from J, leaving 8 bases between them. CDR3 size: 13 residues. The CDR3 reads CASSPLAQETQYF. CDR3 sequence (DNA): TGCGCCAGCAGCCCCCTGGCCCAAGAGACCCAGTACTTC.

This clonotype was seen a handful of times. This chain joins TRBV4-1 and TRBJ1-1; 7 bases are shared with TRBD1. Losses at the gene ends were 3 bases for V and 11 bases for J; bases not matched to a gene: 6. This CDR3 is built from 12 residues. Germline CDR1 is MGHRA and CDR2 is YSYEKL. The CDR3 loop reads CASSQAGGQAFF. The CDR3 bases are TGCGCCAGCAGCCAGGCAGGGGGGCAGGCTTTCTTT.

This clonotype was observed a handful of times. The rearrangement uses TRBV28 and TRBJ2-4, with 9 bases that match TRBD1. Germline V lookup: CDR1 MDHEN, CDR2 SYDVKM. V lost 7 bases, J lost 9 bases, and 19 bases stayed unmatched. The CDR3 runs to 17 residues. CDR3 residues: CASTPGGQGSSRGIQYF. The CDR3 bases are TGTGCCAGCACCCCGGGGGGACAGGGCTCGTCTAGGGGCATTCAGTACTTC. Filled out from reference TRBV28 and TRBJ2-4, the complete variable domain reads DVKVTQSSRYLVKRTGEKVFLECVQDMDHENMFWYRQDPGLGLRLIYFSYDVKMKEKGDIPEGYSVSREKKERFSLILESASTNQTSMYLCASTPGGQGSSRGIQYFGAGTRLSVL.

This clonotype was detected many times. V is TRBV3-1 and J is TRBJ2-1; TRBD2 matches 14 bases. This CDR3 has 16 residues. Trimming took 4 bases from V and 9 from J; bases not matched to a gene: 8. CDR1 is LGHDT and CDR2 is YNNKEL in the germline V gene (reference sequence). CDR3 in DNA: TGTGCCAGCAGCCCGACGGGGACTAGCGGGAGTAGTGAGCAGTTCTTC. Translation: CASSPTGTSGSSEQFF.

The V and J genes are TRBV5-6 and TRBJ2-1, with a weak D call TRBD1 (5 bases). The CDR3 contains 13 residues. Deletions cut 4 bases from V and 8 bases from J, with 13 bases between. The germline V gene encodes CDR1 SGHDT and CDR2 YYEEEE. The CDR3 DNA follows: TGTGCCAGCAGCAACAGAGACAGAGATGAGCAGTTCTTC. Translating it yields CASSNRDRDEQFF.

This clonotype was observed a few times. The chain carries TRBV29-1 and TRBJ1-1; D gene ambiguous. Germline V gene sequence: CDR1 SQVTM, CDR2 ANQGSEA. CDR3 length: 12 amino acids. The germline V and J ends were trimmed by 5 bases and 0 bases, with 7 bases remaining between them. CDR3 sequence: CSVPLMNTEAFF. The CDR3 DNA reads TGCAGCGTTCCATTAATGAACACTGAAGCTTTCTTT.

The chain joins TRBV7-9 to TRBJ1-1; D uncertain. The germline gives CDR1 SEHNR, CDR2 FQNEAQ (reference sequence). With 2 bases removed from V and 0 bases from J, the gap between germline ends came to 4 bases. CDR3 size: 13 residues. The CDR3 DNA is TGTGCCAGCAGCTTAACTATGAACACTGAAGCTTTCTTT. This translates into CASSLTMNTEAFF.

In regard to this clonotype: A much larger clone lies one base from this, so it may be a read error. The genes are TRBV2 and TRBJ2-3; tentatively, D is TRBD1 (6 bases). Germline values: CDR1 SNHLY, CDR2 FYNNEI. The CDR3 consists of 14 residues. The CDR3 is CVSSEVRGGDTQYF. The CDR3 nucleotides read TGTGTCAGCAGTGAGGTCAGGGGTGGCGATACGCAGTATTTT.

This clonotype was seen ten or more times. V usage is TRBV7-2 and J usage is TRBJ2-3; 9 bases map to TRBD1. The V gene's germline CDR1 is SGHTA and CDR2 FQGNSA. The CDR3 is made up of 14 amino acids. J gave up 1 base and V 4 bases, and 0 bases lay outside the gene matches. The DNA for the CDR3 is TGTGCCAGCAGCTGGGACAGGGGCACAGATACGCAGTATTTT. This sequence encodes CASSWDRGTDTQYF.

This clonotype showed up just a few times. The chain employs TRBV4-1 and TRBJ1-6; tentatively, D is TRBD1 (5 bases). The CDR3 sequence is 14 residues long. V was clipped by 4 bases and J by 7 bases, with 11 bases between them. Germline V CDR1 and CDR2: MGHRA, YSYEKL. The CDR3 DNA follows: TGCGCCAGCAGCCCGACTCGGGGGAATTCACCCCTCCACTTT. The encoded protein is CASSPTRGNSPLHF.